The 10 T cell receptor beta chains below come from one sample, sequenced in a study of control samples from healthy donors and cancer patients. Sequencing used immunoSEQ multiplex PCR; TCRdb keeps in-frame clones, though not all of them. The sample shows about 150,000 clones, approximately 90% of them seen only once. The sample comprised blood. The receptors shown here come from a woman in her 30s in good health.

The chain recombines TRBV15 with TRBJ2-7, with 7 positions matching TRBD2. Per the germline V gene, CDR1 is LNHNV and CDR2 is YYDKDF (reference sequence). The CDR3 has 13 residues. The J segment lost 6 bases and the V segment lost 1 base, leaving 3 bases of the junction unmatched. CDR3 sequence reads: CATSRGEGFEQYF. The DNA for the CDR3 is TGTGCCACCAGCAGAGGGGAGGGTTTCGAGCAGTACTTC.

The J gene is TRBJ1-4, the V gene TRBV18; 9 nucleotides match TRBD1. Germline V gene lookup returns CDR1 KGHSH and CDR2 LQKENI. V gave up 3 bases and J gave up 8 bases; unmatched junction bases: 10. This CDR3 contains 16 residues. This chain's CDR3 is CASSPVALTGGEKLFF. The CDR3 DNA reads TGTGCCAGCTCACCGGTGGCGTTGACAGGGGGAGAAAAACTGTTTTTT.

The chain combines TRBV29-1 with TRBJ2-2; D may match TRBD1 or TRBD2 (6 bases each). The CDR3 contains 17 residues. Trimming pared 0 bases from V and 3 bases from J, leaving 17 bases between. Germline loops: CDR1 SQVTM, CDR2 ANQGSEA. CDR3 nucleotides: TGCAGCGTTGAAGATCCGGGGGCAGGGCCTTACACCGGGGAGCTGTTTTTT. As protein: CSVEDPGAGPYTGELFF.

This sequence joins TRBV7-6 and TRBJ2-2; no definite D call. This CDR3 has 14 amino acids. In germline, CDR1 is SGHVS, CDR2 FNYEAQ. V gave up 5 bases and J gave up 6 bases, with 13 bases separating them. CDR3 protein: CASSPESAAGELFF. The CDR3 DNA is TGTGCCAGCAGCCCCGAATCCGCGGCCGGGGAGCTGTTTTTT.

This chain connects TRBV5-4 to TRBJ1-1; the D is unclear. Trimming cost V 4 bases and J 6 bases, with 13 bases left between them. The V gene's germline CDR1 is SGHNT and CDR2 YYREEE (reference sequence). CDR3 length equals 13 residues. Here the CDR3 reads CASSTDRHPEAFF. The DNA for the CDR3 is TGTGCCAGCAGCACTGATCGGCACCCTGAAGCTTTCTTT.

As concerns this clone: This same CDR3 is encoded by further DNA sequences in the sample. This sequence joins TRBV27 and TRBJ2-3; D is unclear. The CDR3 is 13 amino acids. Trimming left V 3 bases short and J 4 bases short, with 8 bases between. Germline values: CDR1 MNHEY, CDR2 SMNVEV (reference sequence). In nucleotides, the CDR3 is TGTGCCAGCAGTTTGGCTGCCCCAGATACGCAGTATTTT. Translating it yields CASSLAAPDTQYF.

The sample holds one count of this clone. The rearrangement joins TRBV13 to TRBJ2-3; TRBD2 agrees at 8 bases. Germline-derived CDR1 and CDR2 are PRHDT and FYEKMQ (reference sequence). The CDR3 spans 16 residues. V shed 4 bases and J 3 bases; nucleotides not matched to a gene: 9. The CDR3 region is CASSSLRAGDTDTQYF. In DNA, the CDR3 is TGTGCCAGCAGCTCCCTTAGAGCGGGAGATACAGATACGCAGTATTTT.

The chain joins TRBV7-6 to TRBJ2-5, with 15 bases aligning to TRBD2. There are 19 residues in the CDR3. The germline CDR1 and CDR2 sequences are SGHVS and FNYEAQ. Trimming at V came to 5 bases and at J to 2 bases, leaving 12 bases not matched to a gene. The CDR3 here is CASSRPPGLAGGRQETQYF. CDR3 bases: TGTGCCAGCAGCAGACCACCGGGACTAGCGGGAGGACGGCAAGAGACCCAGTACTTC.

V gene TRBV11-2 combines with J gene TRBJ2-7; possibly TRBD2 for D (5 bases). V lost 4 bases and J lost 9, with 16 bases in between. CDR3 length: 13 amino acids. The germline V gene encodes CDR1 SGHAT and CDR2 FQNNGV. DNA for the CDR3: TGTGCCAGCAGCTCCCGGGGAGAAGCAGGGCAGTACTTC. This gives the protein CASSSRGEAGQYF. Drawing the rest from reference TRBV11-2 and TRBJ2-7, the complete variable domain is EAGVAQSPRYKIIEKRQSVAFWCNPISGHATLYWYQQILGQGPKLLIQFQNNGVVDDSQLPKDRFSAERLKGVDSTLKIQPAKLEDSAVYLCASSSRGEAGQYFGPGTRLTVT.

This chain connects TRBV19 to TRBJ1-4; D gene unclear. Germline V gene data show CDR1 as LNHDA and CDR2 as SQIVND (reference sequence). The CDR3 is 15 amino acids. V lost 5 bases and J lost 4, with 14 bases in between. The DNA of the CDR3 is TGTGCCAGTAGTCCAGCACGAGGCTTTAATGAAAAACTGTTTTTT. It specifies CASSPARGFNEKLFF.